Given below is one T cell receptor (beta chain) in context. Its antigen remains unidentified. The sample carries other DNA sequences with the same CDR3. Here immunoSEQ multiplex PCR was the method, and the copy in TCRdb shows in-frame clones only, minus some. This table has more than 95,000 clones, roughly 91% appearing once. The source of the sample is a study of T cell responses to AZD1222 COVID-19 vaccine. The study, taken as a whole, reports: Within unmutated variant regions lay the reported targets of nearly half of spike-specific TCRs.

The ends were cut back, 5 bases at V and 2 bases at J, with 3 bases in the middle. The CDR3 length is 11 residues. Germline V gives CDR1 SGHTA, CDR2 FQGNSA. The chain carries TRBV7-2 and TRBJ2-5; unclear D gene. The origin of this receptor is an adult in good health. The starting material was peripheral blood, obtained on day 0 of MenACWY control vaccination. CDR3 loop: CASSPQETQYF. Here the CDR3 DNA reads TGTGCCAGCAGCCCGCAAGAGACCCAGTACTTC. Full variable domain (missing parts from reference TRBV7-2 and TRBJ2-5): GAGVSQSPSNKVTEKGKDVELRCDPISGHTALYWYRQSLGQGLEFLIYFQGNSAPDKSGLPSDRFSAERTGGSVSTLTIQRTQQEDSAVYLCASSPQETQYFGPGTRLLVL.